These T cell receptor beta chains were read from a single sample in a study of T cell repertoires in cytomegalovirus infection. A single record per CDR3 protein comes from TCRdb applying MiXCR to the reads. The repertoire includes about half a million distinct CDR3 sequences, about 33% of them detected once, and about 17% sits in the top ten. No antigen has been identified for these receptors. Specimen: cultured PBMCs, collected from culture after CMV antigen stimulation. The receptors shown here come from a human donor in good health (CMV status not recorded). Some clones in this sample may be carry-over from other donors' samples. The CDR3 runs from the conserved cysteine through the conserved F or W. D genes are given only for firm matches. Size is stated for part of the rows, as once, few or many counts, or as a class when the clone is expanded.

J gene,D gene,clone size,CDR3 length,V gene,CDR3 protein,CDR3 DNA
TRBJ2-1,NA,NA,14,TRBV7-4,CASGPTGGPNEQFF,TGTGCCAGCGGACCGACTGGGGGCCCCAATGAGCAGTTCTTC
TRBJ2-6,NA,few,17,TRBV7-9,CASSSIRGDSGANVLTF,TGTGCCAGCAGCAGTATCCGTGGGGACTCTGGGGCCAACGTCCTGACTTTC
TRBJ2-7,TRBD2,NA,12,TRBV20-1,CSAPGTRDEQYF,TGCAGTGCTCCCGGGACTAGAGACGAGCAGTACTTC
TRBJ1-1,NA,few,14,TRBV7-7,CASSLAAGRGEAFF,TGTGCTAGCAGCTTAGCCGCAGGGCGGGGTGAAGCTTTCTTT
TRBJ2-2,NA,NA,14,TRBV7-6,CASTGEENTGELFF,TGTGCCAGCACCGGCGAGGAGAACACCGGGGAGCTGTTTTTT
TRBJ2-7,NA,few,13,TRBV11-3,CASSYAGTYEQYF,TGTGCCAGCAGCTACGCCGGAACCTACGAGCAGTACTTC
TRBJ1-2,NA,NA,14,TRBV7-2,CASSLGQRIYGYTF,TGTGCCAGCAGCTTAGGACAGCGTATCTATGGCTACACCTTC
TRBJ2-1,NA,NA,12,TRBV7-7,CASSPDRGEQFF,TGTGCCAGCAGCCCAGACCGGGGTGAGCAGTTCTTC
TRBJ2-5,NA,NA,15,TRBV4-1,CASSQEGRFQETQYF,TGCGCCAGCAGCCAAGAAGGCCGCTTCCAAGAGACCCAGTACTTC
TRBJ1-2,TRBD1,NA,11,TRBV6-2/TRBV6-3,CASTGTVGYTF,TGTGCCAGCACGGGGACAGTCGGCTACACCTTC
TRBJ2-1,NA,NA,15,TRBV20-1,CSARNRAETYNEQFF,TGCAGTGCTAGGAATCGGGCGGAAACCTACAATGAGCAGTTCTTC
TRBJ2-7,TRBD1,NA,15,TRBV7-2,CASSQAGTGPYEQYF,TGTGCCAGCAGCCAGGCCGGGACAGGGCCCTACGAGCAGTACTTC
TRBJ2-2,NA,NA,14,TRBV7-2,CAGGYLGRHGELFF,TGTGCCGGGGGCTACCTAGGCCGCCACGGGGAGCTGTTTTTT
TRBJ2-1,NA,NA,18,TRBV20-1,CSARRPGGRGRSYNEQFF,TGCAGTGCTAGACGTCCTGGGGGGAGAGGGAGGTCCTACAATGAGCAGTTCTTC
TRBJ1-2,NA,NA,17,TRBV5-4,CASSFWGGGRTNYGYTF,TGTGCCAGCAGCTTTTGGGGGGGGGGCAGGACCAACTATGGCTACACCTTC
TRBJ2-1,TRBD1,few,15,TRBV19,CASSPELGTVNEQFF,TGTGCCAGTAGTCCGGAATTAGGGACAGTCAATGAGCAGTTCTTC
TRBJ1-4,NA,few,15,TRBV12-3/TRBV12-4,CASTLGAGFGEKLFF,TGTGCCAGCACCCTGGGGGCGGGCTTCGGCGAAAAACTGTTTTTT
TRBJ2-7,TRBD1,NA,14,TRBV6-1,CASSNGQGGYEQYF,TGTGCCAGCAGTAATGGACAGGGAGGCTACGAGCAGTACTTC
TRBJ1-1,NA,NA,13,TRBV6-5,CASRSVGRGEAFF,TGTGCCAGCAGGTCCGTTGGGAGGGGTGAAGCTTTCTTT
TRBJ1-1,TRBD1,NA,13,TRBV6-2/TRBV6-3,CASSETGTTEAFF,TGTGCCAGCAGTGAGACAGGGACGACTGAAGCTTTCTTT